The 17 T cell receptor beta chains reported below all come from one sample, sequenced in a study of blood T cell repertoires in COVID-19. Repertoires were generated with immunoSEQ multiplex PCR, while TCRdb's copy carries only in-frame clones and drops some. The sample holds 200,000 or so clones, 80% to 90% seen once. The sample was PBMCs or T cells enriched from blood (not recorded which). The origin of the receptors is a woman aged 40 to 49 with acute COVID-19.

The chain combines TRBV9 with TRBJ1-6; possible D gene TRBD1, 5 bases. The germline V and J ends were trimmed by 3 bases and 7 bases, with 11 bases remaining between them. This CDR3 region has 14 residues. From germline, CDR1 is SGDLS and CDR2 YYNGEE. The CDR3 DNA sequence: TGTGCCAGCAGCGCCCTTACAGGAAATTCACCCCTCCACTTT. It yields the protein CASSALTGNSPLHF.

This chain connects TRBV5-5 to TRBJ1-1; D gene ambiguous. V was pared by 0 bases and J by 4 bases, with 13 bases between. CDR3 size: 15 residues. Germline V gene data show CDR1 as SGHKS and CDR2 as YYEKEE (reference sequence). CDR3 nucleotide sequence: TGTGCCAGCAGCTTGGCCGGGTTCCTGGGCACTGAAGCTTTCTTT. It is translated as CASSLAGFLGTEAFF.

The CDR3 coding sequence is TGTGCCAGCTCATCTCCGGGCCCGGGAGGCTACACCTTC. This translates into CASSSPGPGGYTF. V usage is TRBV18 and J usage is TRBJ1-2; D gene ambiguous. This CDR3 comprises 13 residues. Trimming took 5 bases from V and 8 from J, leaving 15 bases between them. Germline lookup yields CDR1 KGHSH and CDR2 LQKENI.

This clone showed up just once. The genes are TRBV28 and TRBJ2-1; 13 nucleotides line up with TRBD2. V lost 1 base, J lost 5 bases, and 11 bases stayed unmatched. In germline, CDR1 is MDHEN, CDR2 SYDVKM. The CDR3 length is 19 residues. The CDR3 DNA reads TGTGCCAGCAGTTTATCGTACCTTGGGACTAGCGGGGAAGACAATGAGCAGTTCTTC. Its protein is CASSLSYLGTSGEDNEQFF.

The V call is TRBV3-1 (or the pseudogene TRBV3-2), the J call TRBJ2-7; D may be TRBD1 (5 bases). The ends were cut back, 3 bases at V and 3 bases at J, with 15 bases in the middle. Germline lookup yields CDR1 LGHDT and CDR2 YNNKEL (reference sequence). This CDR3 has 15 residues. CDR3 region: CASSQPVAGNYEQYF. The DNA of the CDR3 is TGTGCCAGCAGCCAGCCCGTGGCAGGGAACTACGAGCAGTACTTC.

This clone was counted between two and nine times. The rearrangement links TRBV28 to TRBJ2-3, with D uncertain. Between the trimmed V and J ends, which lost 7 bases and 6 bases, there was a span of 8 bases. Germline CDR1 is MDHEN and CDR2 is SYDVKM. This CDR3 has 11 amino acids. The CDR3 reads CASTYLDTQYF. The CDR3 DNA follows: TGTGCCAGCACCTACTTGGATACGCAGTATTTT.

This clone was found a few times. This sequence joins TRBV7-9 and TRBJ1-5; D is unclear. The V and J ends lost 1 base and 4 bases respectively, with 11 bases between them. The germline V gene encodes CDR1 SEHNR and CDR2 FQNEAQ (reference sequence). The CDR3 is 15 amino acids. CDR3 loop: CASSLGFSENQPQHF. CDR3 sequence (DNA): TGTGCCAGCAGCTTAGGTTTCTCAGAAAATCAGCCCCAGCATTTT.

This chain joins TRBV6-2 or TRBV6-3 and TRBJ2-3; D uncertain. The germline V gene has CDR1 MNHEY and CDR2 SVGEGT. V gave up 6 bases and J gave up 4 bases, with 8 bases separating them. The CDR3 is 12 amino acids. The CDR3 nucleotides are TGTGCCAGCAGCCTTCGGGCAGATACGCAGTATTTT. Residues: CASSLRADTQYF.

V usage is TRBV27 and J usage is TRBJ2-7, with a weak D call TRBD2 (5 bases). Deletions cut 7 bases from V and 2 bases from J, with 18 bases between. The germline V gene has CDR1 MNHEY and CDR2 SMNVEV (reference sequence). This CDR3 spans 15 amino acids. CDR3 in DNA: TGTGCCAGCACCCCTCGGGGTAGCAAGGCCTACGAGCAGTACTTC. Its translation is CASTPRGSKAYEQYF.

The gene calls are TRBV9 and TRBJ1-5; a weak D match, TRBD1 (5 bases). Trimming stripped 2 bases from V and 0 bases from J, with 15 bases between. This CDR3 spans 17 amino acids. In germline, CDR1 is SGDLS, CDR2 YYNGEE. The CDR3 sequence: CASSVEPGLYSNQPQHF. CDR3 coding DNA: TGTGCCAGCAGCGTCGAGCCGGGACTATATAGCAATCAGCCCCAGCATTTT.

The V gene is TRBV3-1 (or the pseudogene TRBV3-2), the J gene TRBJ2-7; 8 bases are a match to TRBD2. Germline CDR1 is LGHDT and CDR2 is YNNKEL (reference sequence). V shed 4 bases and J 5 bases; nucleotides not matched to a gene: 7. This CDR3 contains 14 residues. The CDR3 spells CASSPLAGRNEQYF. CDR3 nucleotides: TGTGCCAGCAGCCCCTTAGCGGGAAGGAACGAGCAGTACTTC.

The CDR3 DNA is TGTGCCAGCAGTTTGATTGGTCGGGGGGAGCAGTACTTC. Encoded protein: CASSLIGRGEQYF. The V gene is TRBV28, the J gene TRBJ2-7, with TRBD2 as a possible D gene (6 bases). This CDR3 region has 13 residues. V lost 3 bases, J lost 7 bases, and 13 bases lay in between. Germline CDR1 and CDR2: MDHEN and SYDVKM.

The V call is TRBV24-1, the J call TRBJ2-1; 13 bases align to TRBD2. Losses at the gene ends were 4 bases for V and 7 bases for J; bases not matched to a gene: 9. CDR1 KGHDR and CDR2 SFDVKD come from the germline V gene. The CDR3 length is 17 residues. The CDR3 coding sequence is TGTGCCACCAGTGAGGGGGGAACTAGCGGGAGGGTTAATGAGCAGTTCTTC. Protein: CATSEGGTSGRVNEQFF.

In this sample, this clone turned up once. The V gene is TRBV30, the J gene TRBJ1-6, with D maybe TRBD1 (5 bases). CDR1 GTSNPN and CDR2 SVGIG come from the germline V gene (reference sequence). Trimming left V 4 bases short and J 8 bases short, with 15 bases between. The CDR3 runs to 14 residues. The CDR3 reads CAWTQRGGYSPLHF. CDR3 nucleotide sequence: TGTGCCTGGACCCAGCGGGGGGGGTATTCACCCCTCCACTTT.

There are a few counts of this clone. The V and J genes are TRBV10-1 and TRBJ1-1; D is uncertain. The CDR3 sequence is 13 residues long. Trimming removed 7 bases from V and 5 bases from J, with 14 bases in between. Looked up from germline, CDR1 is WNHNN and CDR2 is SYGVQD (reference sequence). Here the CDR3 DNA reads TGCGCCAGCACCCAAGATCATAGAACTGAAGCTTTCTTT. This sequence encodes CASTQDHRTEAFF.

The CDR3 spells CASSFYPGTIYF. The CDR3 bases are TGTGCCAGCAGTTTTTACCCGGGCACCATATATTTT. This chain connects TRBV12-3 or TRBV12-4 to TRBJ1-3; D ambiguous. Trimming took 3 bases from V and 9 from J, leaving 9 bases between them. This CDR3 is built from 12 residues.

The chain carries TRBV24-1 and TRBJ2-7, with 8 bases identical to TRBD2. The CDR3 has 21 amino acids. The V segment lost 1 base and the J segment 7 bases; nucleotides outside the gene matches: 26. Germline V gene sequence: CDR1 KGHDR, CDR2 SFDVKD. The CDR3 region is CATSDFTPPSRIQRERREQYF. CDR3 coding DNA: TGTGCCACCAGTGATTTCACTCCCCCTAGTCGGATACAGCGGGAGCGACGGGAGCAGTACTTC.